This TCR beta chain emerged from a study of shared T cell receptors in the human thymus. The V and J ends lost 0 bases and 0 bases respectively, with 11 bases between them. CDR1 SGHVS and CDR2 FNYEAQ come from the germline V gene. The CDR3 has 17 residues. Libraries were prepared by immunoSEQ multiplex PCR; TCRdb keeps only in-frame clonotypes and omits some of them. Here the sample spans some 760,000 clones, approximately 85% being singletons. This sample was shared with a second study, whose subject was human thymus T cells. That source adds: Donor material was obtained from healthy Finnish infants undergoing corrective surgery for congenital heart defects.

This sequence originates from a girl less than two years old with a congenital heart defect. The rearrangement joins TRBV7-6 to TRBJ2-2; weak D call: TRBD1 (6 bases). The sequencing input was thymocytes. CDR3 protein: CASSLALDRTNTGELFF. Here the CDR3 DNA reads TGTGCCAGCAGCTTAGCTCTAGACAGGACGAACACCGGGGAGCTGTTTTTT. The whole variable domain, remainder taken from reference TRBV7-6 and TRBJ2-2, is GAGVSQSPRYKVTKRGQDVALRCDPISGHVSLYWYRQALGQGPEFLTYFNYEAQQDKSGLPNDRFSAERPEGSISTLTIQRTEQRDSAMYRCASSLALDRTNTGELFFGEGSRLTVL.